This T cell receptor beta chain was captured by sequencing in a study of T-cell memory formation after mild COVID-19. TCR alpha and TCR beta cDNA libraries carrying sample barcodes and UMIs came from 5'RACE with constant-segment primers. TCRdb processed the 5' RACE reads anew with MiXCR; each CDR3 protein has one entry. The sample holds about 400,000 distinct CDR3 sequences; around a quarter are singletons and the top ten take about 12%. From germline, CDR1 is SGHAT and CDR2 FQNNGV. The V and J ends lost 3 bases and 0 bases, in that order; junction bases with no gene match: 7. This CDR3 is built from 16 residues.

This TCR was sampled from an adult woman who had mild COVID-19 (a few samples of this study predate the infection). Cell type and time point are not known. The rearrangement joins TRBV11-2 to TRBJ1-1; 7 nucleotides align to TRBD1. The sequenced sample was PBMCs or a T cell subset sorted from them (not recorded which). CDR3 DNA sequence: TGTGCCAGCAGCTTTTCCCGGGACAGACTGAACACTGAAGCTTTCTTT. Translating it yields CASSFSRDRLNTEAFF.